Following are 30 T cell receptor beta chains from one sample sequenced in a study of B cell selection in AIRE deficiency. Sorting defined conventional CD4 T cells as CD4+CD127+. Here immunoSEQ multiplex PCR was the method, and the copy in TCRdb shows in-frame clones only, minus some. The data contain about 25,000 clones, approximately 96% of them singletons. The specimen sequenced was conventional CD4+ T cells sorted from PBMCs. All receptors come from a human donor with AIRE deficiency.

In nucleotides, the CDR3 is TGTGCCAGCTCATGGCGGGAGATAGTTCAGGACGAGCAGTACTTC. This codes for CASSWREIVQDEQYF. This chain links TRBV18 with TRBJ2-7, with 7 bases identical to TRBD2. The CDR3 is 15 residues long. Unmatched junction bases numbered 12, after V lost 5 bases and J lost 5 bases. CDR1 KGHSH and CDR2 LQKENI come from the germline V gene.

CDR3 bases: TGTGCCAGCAGTTTGCTAGCGGGTTCCTACGAGCAGTACTTC. This translates into CASSLLAGSYEQYF. The J gene is TRBJ2-7, the V gene TRBV6-6, with TRBD2 matching over 8 bases. Germline lookup yields CDR1 MNHNY and CDR2 SVGAGI (reference sequence). The V gene end was trimmed by 4 bases and the J gene end by 1 base; junction bases not matched to a gene: 3. The CDR3 consists of 14 residues.

V usage is TRBV2 and J usage is TRBJ1-2; perhaps TRBD1 as D (6 bases). Germline V gene data show CDR1 as SNHLY and CDR2 as FYNNEI. Trimming stripped 0 bases from V and 8 bases from J, with 19 bases between. The CDR3 extends over 16 amino acids. The DNA for the CDR3 is TGTGCCAGCAGTGAAGCTAATTTAGGGGGGGTGAGAGGCTACACCTTC. Protein: CASSEANLGGVRGYTF.

This rearrangement joins TRBV9 to TRBJ2-2, with 9 bases fitting TRBD2. V dropped 3 bases and J dropped 3; count of bases not matched to a gene: 3. Looked up from germline, CDR1 is SGDLS and CDR2 is YYNGEE. This CDR3 is 15 amino acids long. Here the CDR3 DNA reads TGTGCCAGCAGCGAGACTAGCGGCTACACCGGGGAGCTGTTTTTT. Its protein product is CASSETSGYTGELFF.

The rearrangement links TRBV15 to TRBJ2-2; 11 nucleotides agree with TRBD2. The CDR3 contains 17 residues. Germline V gene sequence: CDR1 LNHNV, CDR2 YYDKDF (reference sequence). V shed 6 bases and J 7 bases; nucleotides not matched to a gene: 13. The CDR3 DNA follows: TGTGCCACCAGTACGACCACTAGCGGGAGACATGGCGGGGAGCTGTTTTTT. It codes for CATSTTTSGRHGGELFF.

The chain recombines TRBV6-4 with TRBJ2-6; D remains ambiguous. The CDR3 is made up of 13 amino acids. CDR1 MRHNA and CDR2 SNTAGT come from the germline V gene. Deletions cut 4 bases from V and 2 bases from J, with 3 bases between. The chain's CDR3 is CASSGPGANVLTF. The CDR3 DNA follows: TGTGCCAGCAGTGGCCCTGGGGCCAACGTCCTGACTTTC.

The chain has TRBV15 and TRBJ2-1; 10 bases line up with TRBD2. Looked up from germline, CDR1 is LNHNV and CDR2 is YYDKDF (reference sequence). The CDR3 is 15 residues long. V shed 0 bases, J shed 6 bases, and the junction held 2 bases outside the gene matches. This CDR3 reads CATSRDLAGGNEQFF. Here the CDR3 DNA reads TGTGCCACCAGCAGAGATTTAGCGGGAGGCAATGAGCAGTTCTTC.

This clone was detected once. The chain is built from TRBV25-1 and TRBJ1-1; 9 nucleotides line up with TRBD1. This CDR3 is 14 amino acids long. Germline V gives CDR1 MGHDK, CDR2 SYGVNS. V was pared by 8 bases and J by 5 bases, with 9 bases of the junction left unmatched. The CDR3 sequence: CASRGTGQGTEAFF. The CDR3 region has the DNA TGTGCCAGCCGCGGGACAGGGCAGGGGACTGAAGCTTTCTTT.

The chain couples TRBV28 to TRBJ1-6; D is undetermined. V was cut by 2 bases and J by 8 bases, with 16 bases left in between. Germline V gene data show CDR1 as MDHEN and CDR2 as SYDVKM. CDR3 length equals 16 residues. The CDR3 DNA reads TGTGCCAGCAGTTTAAGGAAAGGCCCCTGGGATTCACCCCTCCACTTT. Protein product: CASSLRKGPWDSPLHF.

The chain couples TRBV28 to TRBJ1-1, with a weak D call TRBD1 (6 bases). The CDR3 loop spans 14 amino acids. V lost 7 bases to trimming and J lost 4 bases, with 16 bases between them. Germline lookup yields CDR1 MDHEN and CDR2 SYDVKM. CDR3 bases: TGTGCCAGCATCGCGCAGGGGTGGGTCACTGAAGCTTTCTTT. Translated: CASIAQGWVTEAFF.

The V gene is TRBV23-1, the J gene TRBJ1-5, with TRBD1 identical over 7 bases. TRBV23-1 is an ORF, with its function uncertain. V gave up 10 bases and J gave up 0 bases; unmatched junction bases: 15. This CDR3 region has 17 residues. CDR3 region: CAITQAGQWDSNQPQHF. The CDR3 DNA reads as TGCGCCATCACCCAGGCGGGACAGTGGGATAGCAATCAGCCCCAGCATTTT.

The J gene is TRBJ2-1, the V gene TRBV30; D is unresolved. The germline V gene encodes CDR1 GTSNPN and CDR2 SVGIG (reference sequence). The germline V and J ends were trimmed by 2 bases and 0 bases, with 14 bases remaining between them. The CDR3 is 16 residues long. The CDR3 DNA reads as TGTGCCTGGAGTCCCTTTGCGTTTAGCTCCTACAATGAGCAGTTCTTC. Translation gives CAWSPFAFSSYNEQFF. The full variable domain, rest sourced from reference TRBV30 and TRBJ2-1, is SQTIHQWPATLVQPVGSPLSLECTVEGTSNPNLYWYRQAAGRGLQLLFYSVGIGQISSEVPQNLSASRPQDRQFILSSKKLLLSDSGFYLCAWSPFAFSSYNEQFFGPGTRLTVL.

This chain connects TRBV27 to TRBJ2-6, with D perhaps given as TRBD1 or TRBD2 (5 bases each). V lost 1 base and J lost 0, with 22 bases in between. This CDR3 has 21 residues. The germline V gene has CDR1 MNHEY and CDR2 SMNVEV (reference sequence). CDR3 loop: CASSLLGRAGPTYSGANVLTF. CDR3 coding DNA: TGTGCCAGCAGTTTATTGGGGCGGGCAGGTCCTACGTACTCTGGGGCCAACGTCCTGACTTTC.

The rearrangement joins TRBV18 to TRBJ2-1; 12 bases align to TRBD1. This CDR3 region has 17 residues. Per the germline V gene, CDR1 is KGHSH and CDR2 is LQKENI. Trimming took 0 bases from V and 10 from J; bases not matched to a gene: 10. In DNA form, the CDR3 reads TGTGCCAGCTCACCACCAGTTTCCGGGACAGGGGGCAGGGAGCAGTTCTTC. Its protein is CASSPPVSGTGGREQFF.

The chain has TRBV19 and TRBJ2-3; the D call may be TRBD1 or TRBD2 (5 bases each). V dropped 5 bases and J dropped 0 bases, with 9 bases sitting between them. The CDR3 runs to 14 residues. The V gene's germline CDR1 is LNHDA and CDR2 SQIVND (reference sequence). CDR3 amino acids: CASSLGVSTDTQYF. The DNA for the CDR3 is TGTGCCAGTAGTTTGGGGGTGAGCACAGATACGCAGTATTTT.

The chain is built from TRBV14 and TRBJ2-3; tentative D call: TRBD2 (6 bases). The CDR3 is made up of 17 amino acids. The germline V gene encodes CDR1 SGHDN and CDR2 FVKESK. Trimming stripped 0 bases from V and 6 bases from J, with 19 bases between. In DNA, the CDR3 is TGTGCCAGCAGCCAAGATTCACTAGCTGGCCGGGACGATACGCAGTATTTT. Residues: CASSQDSLAGRDDTQYF. The complete variable domain, with remaining parts taken from reference TRBV14 and TRBJ2-3, reads EAGVTQFPSHSVIEKGQTVTLRCDPISGHDNLYWYRRVMGKEIKFLLHFVKESKQDESGMPNNRFLAERTGGTYSTLKVQPAELEDSGVYFCASSQDSLAGRDDTQYFGPGTRLTVL.

CDR3: CASSPTGAVETQYF. CDR3 coding DNA: TGTGCCAGTAGTCCCACCGGGGCCGTGGAGACCCAGTACTTC. V usage is TRBV19 and J usage is TRBJ2-5; perhaps D is TRBD1 or TRBD2 (5 bases each). The CDR3 is made up of 14 amino acids. V gave up 5 bases and J gave up 5 bases, with 15 bases separating them. CDR1 and CDR2 (germline): LNHDA, SQIVND (reference sequence).

The chain joins TRBV28 to TRBJ2-1, with 8 bases lining up with TRBD2. Germline V lookup: CDR1 MDHEN, CDR2 SYDVKM. V was clipped by 6 bases and J by 1 base; unmatched bases: 5. This CDR3 contains 15 residues. The DNA for the CDR3 is TGTGCCAGCAGCCTCATAGCGGGATCCTACAATGAGCAGTTCTTC. Its translation is CASSLIAGSYNEQFF.

This clone has just a few counts. The chain combines TRBV4-3 with TRBJ1-1, with D perhaps matching TRBD1 (5 bases). CDR1 is LGHNA and CDR2 is YSLEER in the germline V gene. The CDR3 loop spans 13 amino acids. V gave up 5 bases and J gave up 5 bases, with 12 bases separating them. DNA of the CDR3: TGCGCCAGCAGCTTGACAGTTGGTACTGAAGCTTTCTTT. This codes for CASSLTVGTEAFF.

This chain uses TRBV7-2 with TRBJ1-4; no clear D gene. The germline V gene has CDR1 SGHTA and CDR2 FQGNSA. The CDR3 extends over 13 amino acids. V dropped 1 base and J dropped 7 bases, with 7 bases sitting between them. This CDR3 reads CASSLGPVEKLFF. CDR3 coding DNA: TGTGCCAGCAGCTTAGGGCCGGTTGAAAAACTGTTTTTT. The entire variable domain, with the rest obtained from reference TRBV7-2 and TRBJ1-4, is as follows: GAGVSQSPSNKVTEKGKDVELRCDPISGHTALYWYRQSLGQGLEFLIYFQGNSAPDKSGLPSDRFSAERTGGSVSTLTIQRTQQEDSAVYLCASSLGPVEKLFFGSGTQLSVL.

The chain has TRBV19 and TRBJ2-7; TRBD1 agrees at 9 bases. V was clipped by 3 bases and J by 4 bases; unmatched bases: 10. There are 16 residues in the CDR3. Germline V gene sequence: CDR1 LNHDA, CDR2 SQIVND (reference sequence). CDR3 sequence: CASSIEQGAQSYEQYF. The CDR3 nucleotides are TGTGCCAGTAGTATTGAACAGGGGGCGCAGTCGTACGAGCAGTACTTC.

V gene TRBV6-6 combines with J gene TRBJ1-5; no firm D call. V was shortened by 0 bases and J by 4 bases, with 10 bases between the two germline ends. The CDR3 covers 15 residues. CDR1 is MNHNY, CDR2 SVGAGI, per germline (reference sequence). The CDR3 sequence: CASSYSGRANQPQHF. The CDR3 DNA sequence: TGTGCCAGCAGTTACTCCGGACGGGCAAATCAGCCCCAGCATTTT.

The rearrangement links TRBV6-1 to TRBJ1-5; no definite D call. This CDR3 comprises 13 residues. Germline V lookup: CDR1 MNHNS, CDR2 SASEGT. Deletions cut 7 bases from V and 4 bases from J, with 11 bases between. CDR3 coding DNA: TGTGCCAGCATCAGGACGGGGAATCAGCCCCAGCATTTT. As protein: CASIRTGNQPQHF.

The chain has TRBV28 and TRBJ2-1; D unclear. The germline V gene has CDR1 MDHEN and CDR2 SYDVKM. The length of the CDR3 is 15 residues. Trimming removed 3 bases from V and 5 bases from J, with 14 bases in between. In nucleotides, the CDR3 is TGTGCCAGCAGTTTGCGGCAGCTGGCTAACAATGAGCAGTTCTTC. Translation gives CASSLRQLANNEQFF.

The chain has TRBV28 and TRBJ1-2; TRBD1 matches 10 bases. The ends lost 7 bases at V and 0 bases at J; junction bases unmatched: 5. There are 15 residues in the CDR3. The germline CDR1 and CDR2 sequences are MDHEN and SYDVKM. The DNA of the CDR3 is TGTGCCAGCACGCTAGGGACAGGGGCTAACTATGGCTACACCTTC. Residues: CASTLGTGANYGYTF.

The count of this clone is one. The chain joins TRBV30 to TRBJ2-6; D unresolved. The germline V gene encodes CDR1 GTSNPN and CDR2 SVGIG (reference sequence). The V and J ends lost 0 bases and 5 bases respectively, with 5 bases between them. The CDR3 contains 13 residues. CDR3 amino acids: CAWSVDRANVLTF. Here the CDR3 DNA reads TGTGCCTGGAGTGTAGATCGGGCCAACGTCCTGACTTTC.

The rearrangement links TRBV6-5 to TRBJ2-7, with 8 bases matching TRBD2. CDR1 and CDR2 (germline): MNHEY, SVGAGI. Trimming at V came to 5 bases and at J to 3 bases, leaving 9 bases not matched to a gene. This CDR3 is built from 15 residues. The CDR3 here is CASSRPTSAYYEQYF. CDR3 DNA: TGTGCCAGCAGTCGACCGACTAGCGCCTACTACGAGCAGTACTTC.

The V and J genes are TRBV28 and TRBJ1-1; 9 nucleotides agree with TRBD1. The CDR3 has 14 residues. Trimming cost V 4 bases and J 5 bases; bases outside gene matches: 5. CDR1 is MDHEN, CDR2 SYDVKM, per germline. CDR3 DNA sequence: TGTGCCAGCAGTTCACAGGGGGCAGTTACTGAAGCTTTCTTT. This encodes CASSSQGAVTEAFF.

The V call is TRBV6-5, the J call TRBJ1-1, with D tentatively TRBD1 (6 bases). Deletions cut 6 bases from V and 7 bases from J, with 12 bases between. Per germline, CDR1 MNHEY and CDR2 SVGAGI. CDR3 length: 12 residues. CDR3: CASSRTGNEAFF. In nucleotides, the CDR3 is TGTGCCAGCAGCCGTACAGGGAATGAAGCTTTCTTT.

The rearrangement joins TRBV5-6 to TRBJ1-4; 10 nucleotides line up with TRBD1. There are 15 residues in the CDR3. The germline V gene has CDR1 SGHDT and CDR2 YYEEEE. Trimming took 4 bases from V and 8 from J; bases not matched to a gene: 8. This CDR3 reads CASSRGQGGKEKLFF. The CDR3 DNA sequence: TGTGCCAGCAGCCGCGGACAGGGGGGGAAAGAAAAACTGTTTTTT. Using reference TRBV5-6 and TRBJ1-4 for the parts outside the CDR3, the full variable domain is DAGVTQSPTHLIKTRGQQVTLRCSPKSGHDTVSWYQQALGQGPQFIFQYYEEEERQRGNFPDRFSGHQFPNYSSELNVNALLLGDSALYLCASSRGQGGKEKLFFGSGTQLSVL.